The 9 T cell receptor beta chains in this list originate from one sample, sequenced in a study of cytomegalovirus exposure and HLA in healthy donors. Primers for the PCR totalled 60 Vbeta and 13 Jbeta. The repertoire was sequenced with immunoSEQ multiplex PCR; TCRdb's copy has only in-frame clones and lacks some. The sample contains fewer than 250,000 clones, roughly four fifths of which appear only once. Source material: PBMCs. The origin of the receptors is a woman younger than 45 in good health and CMV-seropositive.

This chain uses TRBV5-1 with TRBJ2-7, with 10 bases identical to TRBD1. The J segment lost 5 bases and the V segment lost 4 bases, leaving 6 bases of the junction unmatched. This CDR3 has 14 amino acids. Germline V CDR1 and CDR2: SGHRS, YFSETQ. CDR3 nucleotide sequence: TGCGCCAGCAGCCGGGGACAGGGGCAGGACGAGCAGTACTTC. It codes for CASSRGQGQDEQYF. Looking up the rest from reference TRBV5-1 and TRBJ2-7 gives the full variable domain: KAGVTQTPRYLIKTRGQQVTLSCSPISGHRSVSWYQQTPGQGLQFLFEYFSETQRNKGNFPGRFSGRQFSNSRSEMNVSTLELGDSALYLCASSRGQGQDEQYFGPGTRLTVT.

The chain carries TRBV29-1 and TRBJ2-5; 8 bases are a match to TRBD1. This CDR3 spans 14 amino acids. The V segment lost 3 bases and the J segment 5 bases; nucleotides outside the gene matches: 8. Germline V gene data show CDR1 as SQVTM and CDR2 as ANQGSEA. The CDR3 DNA is TGCAGCGTTGAGCGGACAGGGATGATCGAGACCCAGTACTTC. Its translation: CSVERTGMIETQYF.

This clone was observed a handful of times. CDR3 protein: CASSEGANTEAFF. DNA of the CDR3: TGTGCCAGCAGTGAAGGGGCGAACACTGAAGCTTTCTTT. V is TRBV2 and J is TRBJ1-1; D gene uncertain. This CDR3 has 13 amino acids. V lost 1 base and J 1 base, leaving 4 bases between the germline ends. CDR1 SNHLY and CDR2 FYNNEI come from the germline V gene.

CDR3 nucleotides: TGTGCCAGCAGTTACTCGCGGTTAGGCGGGAACACTGAAGCTTTCTTT. It translates to CASSYSRLGGNTEAFF. The chain is built from TRBV6-6 and TRBJ1-1; D unresolved. Germline V gene data show CDR1 as MNHNY and CDR2 as SVGAGI (reference sequence). The CDR3 contains 16 residues. V was trimmed by 0 bases and J by 1 base, leaving 12 bases between them.

The V call is TRBV14, the J call TRBJ1-2; 7 bases align to TRBD1. CDR1 is SGHDN, CDR2 FVKESK, per germline. This CDR3 spans 14 amino acids. Trimming took 4 bases from V and 4 from J; bases not matched to a gene: 6. The CDR3 loop is CASSPAGTVYGYTF. DNA for the CDR3: TGTGCCAGCAGCCCCGCCGGGACAGTCTATGGCTACACCTTC.

In its sample, this clone was seen a few times. The genes are TRBV6-1 and TRBJ2-5, with D perhaps matching TRBD1 (6 bases). Between the trimmed V and J ends, which lost 4 bases and 4 bases, there was a span of 13 bases. The germline V gene has CDR1 MNHNS and CDR2 SASEGT. The CDR3 totals 14 residues. The CDR3 region has the DNA TGTGCCAGCAGTGGAATACCAGGGGTAGAGACCCAGTACTTC. Its protein product is CASSGIPGVETQYF.

The chain carries TRBV19 and TRBJ2-1; TRBD2 matches 9 bases. The V and J ends lost 6 bases and 6 bases, in that order; junction bases with no gene match: 12. The CDR3 is 16 residues long. CDR1 and CDR2 from the germline V gene are LNHDA and SQIVND (reference sequence). The CDR3 DNA reads TGTGCCAGTAGAGTATCCACCGGCGGGAGGGTCAATGAGCAGTTCTTC. Translated: CASRVSTGGRVNEQFF.

The chain links TRBV4-1 to TRBJ2-1; weak D call: TRBD2 (6 bases). Trimming cost V 0 bases and J 7 bases, with 19 bases left between them. The CDR3 is made up of 17 amino acids. Germline V gene data show CDR1 as MGHRA and CDR2 as YSYEKL. The CDR3 DNA follows: TGCGCCAGCAGCCAAGATTTGGCCGGGAGTTTAAGGAATGAGCAGTTCTTC. Its protein product is CASSQDLAGSLRNEQFF.

This clone was detected only a few times. The V and J genes are TRBV14 and TRBJ2-5, with D possibly matching TRBD2 (5 bases). CDR1 and CDR2 (germline): SGHDN, FVKESK. This CDR3 region has 13 residues. V gave up 1 base and J gave up 3 bases, with 6 bases separating them. The CDR3 DNA reads TGTGCCAGCAGCCAAGTCGGGGAAGAGACCCAGTACTTC. The encoded protein is CASSQVGEETQYF.